Detailed here is one TCR beta chain. TCRdb's copy holds only in-frame clones and misses some; the assay was immunoSEQ multiplex PCR. Among approximately 130,000 clones listed, around 83% were seen once. This entry comes from a study of T cell responses to AZD1222 COVID-19 vaccine. With 4 bases clipped from V and 4 bases from J, the junction kept 4 bases outside the gene matches. This CDR3 comprises 15 residues. CDR1 is PRHDT, CDR2 FYEKMQ, per germline (reference sequence). The chain has TRBV13 and TRBJ1-6; 7 bases match TRBD1. This sequence originates from an adult who received the AZD1222 COVID-19 vaccine. The material was peripheral blood, obtained 28 days after the second AZD1222 dose. CDR3 amino acids: CASSYGTAYNSPLHF. The CDR3 DNA follows: TGTGCCAGCAGCTACGGGACAGCTTATAATTCACCCCTCCACTTT.